Listed here are 25 T cell receptor beta chains from one sample, sequenced in a study of OX40 agonist ivuxolimab in advanced cancers. Measured with immunoSEQ multiplex PCR; TCRdb has only the in-frame clones, and not every one. The table shows 150,000 to 170,000 clones, with under 95% occurring only once. Source: CD4+ or CD8+ T cells sorted from blood, taken in a trial of the OX40 agonist ivuxolimab. The receptors come from an adult with an advanced solid tumor such as melanoma, head and neck, liver or kidney cancer.

V is TRBV5-4 and J is TRBJ2-7; 10 bases fit TRBD1. V shed 4 bases and J 6 bases; nucleotides not matched to a gene: 4. The germline gives CDR1 SGHNT, CDR2 YYREEE (reference sequence). This CDR3 region has 13 residues. DNA for the CDR3: TGTGCCAGCAGCATGACAGGGGGCGCCGAGCAGTACTTC. This translates into CASSMTGGAEQYF. Looking up the rest from reference TRBV5-4 and TRBJ2-7 gives the full variable domain: ETGVTQSPTHLIKTRGQQVTLRCSSQSGHNTVSWYQQALGQGPQFIFQYYREEENGRGNFPPRFSGLQFPNYSSELNVNALELDDSALYLCASSMTGGAEQYFGPGTRLTVT.

The genes are TRBV6-6 and TRBJ2-3, with unresolved D. In germline, CDR1 is MNHNY, CDR2 SVGAGI (reference sequence). This CDR3 contains 15 residues. V lost 0 bases, J lost 4 bases, and 11 bases lay in between. Here the CDR3 DNA reads TGTGCCAGCAGTTACTCAGGGCTGCCTGCAGATACGCAGTATTTT. Translated: CASSYSGLPADTQYF.

The rearrangement links TRBV20-1 to TRBJ2-1, with no clear D. The CDR3 consists of 11 residues. Trimming left V 6 bases short and J 5 bases short, with 8 bases between. CDR1 and CDR2 (germline): DFQATT, SNEGSKA (reference sequence). CDR3 nucleotides: TGCAGTGCGTTCGGCGACAATGAGCAGTTCTTC. Translating it yields CSAFGDNEQFF.

The chain links TRBV4-1 to TRBJ2-7, with TRBD1 matching over 10 bases. The CDR3 spans 15 residues. Unmatched junction bases numbered 9, after V lost 5 bases and J lost 5 bases. In germline, CDR1 is MGHRA, CDR2 YSYEKL. The CDR3 is CASSSHGTGVDEQYF. CDR3 sequence (DNA): TGCGCCAGCAGCAGCCACGGGACAGGGGTTGACGAGCAGTACTTC.

The chain combines TRBV18 with TRBJ2-5, with D perhaps matching TRBD2 (6 bases). CDR3 size: 14 residues. The germline V gene encodes CDR1 KGHSH and CDR2 LQKENI. The V end lost 3 bases, the J end lost 5 bases, and 13 bases lay between the germline ends. CDR3 residues: CASSPPGGPETQYF. The CDR3 nucleotides read TGTGCCAGCTCACCCCCCGGGGGTCCCGAGACCCAGTACTTC. The full variable domain, completed using reference TRBV18 and TRBJ2-5, is NAGVMQNPRHLVRRRGQEARLRCSPMKGHSHVYWYRQLPEEGLKFMVYLQKENIIDESGMPKERFSAEFPKEGPSILRIQQVVRGDSAAYFCASSPPGGPETQYFGPGTRLLVL.

The chain links TRBV19 to TRBJ2-3; 8 bases match TRBD1. Germline V gene sequence: CDR1 LNHDA, CDR2 SQIVND (reference sequence). The V gene end was trimmed by 2 bases and the J gene end by 0 bases; junction bases not matched to a gene: 4. This CDR3 spans 16 amino acids. The CDR3 loop is CASSIWTGPSTDTQYF. The CDR3 DNA sequence: TGTGCCAGTAGTATATGGACAGGGCCAAGCACAGATACGCAGTATTTT.

The gene calls are TRBV10-3 and TRBJ2-3; no clear D. Germline CDR1 ENHRY, CDR2 SYGVKD. V was cut by 2 bases and J by 8 bases, with 14 bases left in between. This CDR3 is 14 amino acids long. As DNA, the CDR3 is TGTGCCATCAGTGAGGGGTGGTCCTCAGGTACGCAGTATTTT. Translation: CAISEGWSSGTQYF.

The chain carries TRBV7-2 and TRBJ2-2, with D perhaps matching TRBD1 (6 bases). CDR1 is SGHTA, CDR2 FQGNSA, per germline. Trimming removed 1 base at V and 6 bases at J, with 9 bases between. The CDR3 contains 14 residues. The CDR3 spells CASSLVQGAGELFF. CDR3 nucleotide sequence: TGTGCCAGCAGCTTAGTACAGGGTGCCGGGGAGCTGTTTTTT.

The V call is TRBV7-9, the J call TRBJ1-4; the match to TRBD1 covers 10 bases. V trimming: 5 bases; J trimming: 8 bases; junction bases outside the gene matches: 14. The CDR3 loop spans 17 amino acids. CDR1 SEHNR and CDR2 FQNEAQ come from the germline V gene (reference sequence). The chain's CDR3 is CASSRSRDRGWVEKLFF. CDR3 DNA sequence: TGTGCCAGCAGCCGGTCCCGGGACAGGGGATGGGTAGAAAAACTGTTTTTT.

V usage is TRBV30 and J usage is TRBJ2-7, with D perhaps matching TRBD2 (6 bases). Between the trimmed V and J ends, which lost 0 bases and 7 bases, there was a span of 16 bases. Germline CDR1 reads GTSNPN; CDR2 reads SVGIG (reference sequence). The CDR3 contains 14 residues. Written as DNA, the CDR3 is TGTGCCTGGAGTGTTGGTGGGACTCTTGAGGAGCAGTACTTC. Translation gives CAWSVGGTLEEQYF.

The V call is TRBV21-1, the J call TRBJ2-5; TRBD1, the table's D call, was not compared with the DNA. TRBV21-1 is a listed pseudogene. The CDR3 loop spans 16 amino acids. For the CDR3, the DNA is TGTGCCAGCAGCCAGAGGGACAGTGCAAATCAAGAGACCCAGTACTTC. Translating gives CASSQRDSANQETQYF.

The rearrangement links TRBV7-9 to TRBJ1-2; TRBD1 matches at 7 bases. CDR1 and CDR2 from the germline V gene are SEHNR and FQNEAQ (reference sequence). The V segment lost 5 bases and the J segment 6 bases; nucleotides outside the gene matches: 9. The CDR3 runs to 14 residues. The CDR3 nucleotides are TGTGCCAGCAGCCCCAGGACAGGAGCGGATGGCTACACCTTC. Amino acids: CASSPRTGADGYTF.

This chain joins TRBV19 and TRBJ1-5, with TRBD1 as a possible D gene (5 bases). The CDR3 consists of 15 residues. CDR1 is LNHDA and CDR2 is SQIVND in the germline V gene (reference sequence). Trimming took off 5 bases at V and 0 bases at J, with 11 bases between the two ends. The CDR3 sequence is CASSRADNSNQPQHF. The CDR3, as DNA: TGTGCCAGTAGTCGGGCGGACAATAGCAATCAGCCCCAGCATTTT.

J is TRBJ2-7 and V is TRBV7-8; tentatively, D is TRBD1 (5 bases). The CDR3 spans 16 residues. The V and J ends lost 2 bases and 2 bases respectively, with 16 bases between them. Germline lookup yields CDR1 SGHVS and CDR2 FQNEAQ. CDR3 bases: TGTGCCAGCAGCTTACTAGGGGTGCGGCAAGCCTACGAGCAGTACTTC. Translated, it gives CASSLLGVRQAYEQYF.

The V and J genes are TRBV9 and TRBJ2-3, with TRBD1 matching over 7 bases. CDR1 is SGDLS, CDR2 YYNGEE, per germline. The CDR3 runs to 17 residues. V was clipped by 4 bases and J by 0 bases; unmatched bases: 11. The CDR3 nucleotides read TGTGCCAGCAGCCCCCGGACGGTGACAGGGAGCACAGATACGCAGTATTTT. Protein: CASSPRTVTGSTDTQYF. Using reference TRBV9 and TRBJ2-3 for the parts outside the CDR3, the full variable domain is DSGVTQTPKHLITATGQRVTLRCSPRSGDLSVYWYQQSLDQGLQFLIQYYNGEERAKGNILERFSAQQFPDLHSELNLSSLELGDSALYFCASSPRTVTGSTDTQYFGPGTRLTVL.

The CDR3 sequence is CASKKGVSYEQYF. Here the CDR3 DNA reads TGTGCCAGCAAAAAGGGGGTCTCCTACGAGCAGTACTTC. The chain uses TRBV6-6 and TRBJ2-7; D is perhaps TRBD1 (6 bases). This CDR3 has 13 residues. CDR1 is MNHNY and CDR2 is SVGAGI in the germline V gene (reference sequence). V was pared by 7 bases and J by 0 bases, with 10 bases between.

J is TRBJ2-3 and V is TRBV7-3, with 14 bases matching TRBD2. Unmatched junction bases numbered 13, after V lost 5 bases and J lost 9 bases. Germline V gives CDR1 SGHTA, CDR2 FQGTGA. The CDR3 totals 17 residues. In DNA, the CDR3 is TGTGCCAGCAGCAGCCCGTTCGGGACTAGCGGGAGTGGCACGCAGTATTTT. This translates into CASSSPFGTSGSGTQYF.

The J gene is TRBJ2-1, the V gene TRBV6-5, with D possibly called TRBD1 or TRBD2 (5 bases each). Deletions cut 6 bases from V and 4 bases from J, with 13 bases between. The CDR3 is 14 residues long. Germline V CDR1 and CDR2: MNHEY, SVGAGI. This CDR3 reads CASSARGGYNEQFF. The CDR3 DNA reads as TGTGCCAGCAGCGCCCGGGGCGGTTACAATGAGCAGTTCTTC.

This sequence joins TRBV7-8 and TRBJ2-1; 9 positions agree with TRBD2. V lost 0 bases to trimming and J lost 4 bases; unmatched junction nucleotides: 13. This CDR3 has 19 residues. Germline values: CDR1 SGHVS, CDR2 FQNEAQ. CDR3 sequence: CASSLARDSGSGAYNEQFF. The CDR3 DNA is TGTGCCAGCAGCTTAGCGCGGGATAGCGGGAGCGGGGCATACAATGAGCAGTTCTTC. Variable domain in full (rest from reference TRBV7-8 and TRBJ2-1): GAGVSQSPRYKVAKRGQDVALRCDPISGHVSLFWYQQALGQGPEFLTYFQNEAQLDKSGLPSDRFFAERPEGSVSTLKIQRTQQEDSAVYLCASSLARDSGSGAYNEQFFGPGTRLTVL.

The rearrangement uses TRBV19 and TRBJ2-3; D possibly corresponds to TRBD1 (5 bases). From germline, CDR1 is LNHDA and CDR2 SQIVND (reference sequence). The CDR3 loop spans 11 amino acids. The V end was cut by 8 bases, the J end by 5 bases, with 8 bases between. CDR3 region: CASRQGDTQYF. For the CDR3, the DNA is TGTGCCAGTCGGCAGGGAGATACGCAGTATTTT.

This clone was detected a few times. The chain links TRBV11-2 to TRBJ2-1, with 8 nucleotides matching TRBD1. CDR3 length equals 14 residues. V was pared by 7 bases and J by 0 bases, with 2 bases of the junction left unmatched. CDR1 and CDR2 (germline): SGHAT, FQNNGV. In DNA form, the CDR3 reads TGTGCCAGCAAACAGGGGGTCTCCTACAATGAGCAGTTCTTC. Its translation: CASKQGVSYNEQFF.

As regards this clone: The junction departs from the called germline gene at one end, perhaps through a read error. Other DNA sequences within the sample encode an identical CDR3. The chain combines TRBV5-1 with TRBJ1-1; D might be TRBD1 (6 bases). The germline V gene encodes CDR1 SGHRS and CDR2 YFSETQ. This CDR3 is 14 amino acids long. The CDR3: CASSVLGGPTEAFF. In DNA form, the CDR3 reads TGCGCCAGCAGCGTGCTCGGGGGGCCCACTGAAGCCTTCTTT.

This clone was detected only once. The chain is built from TRBV25-1 and TRBJ2-1; the match to TRBD1 covers 7 bases. This CDR3 spans 16 amino acids. Unmatched junction bases numbered 9, after V lost 3 bases and J lost 4 bases. Germline CDR1 MGHDK, CDR2 SYGVNS. The CDR3, as DNA: TGTGCCAGCAGTGATCTCCGGGACAGCCTTTACAATGAGCAGTTCTTC. Its translation: CASSDLRDSLYNEQFF.

V and J are TRBV27 and TRBJ1-2; D is possibly TRBD1 (5 bases). This CDR3 is 16 amino acids long. The germline V gene has CDR1 MNHEY and CDR2 SMNVEV (reference sequence). V shed 1 base and J shed 7 bases, with 19 bases lying between them. The CDR3 protein is CASSLFSGGVLGGYTF. In DNA form, the CDR3 reads TGTGCCAGCAGTTTATTTAGTGGGGGGGTATTAGGTGGCTACACCTTC.

The V and J genes are TRBV10-3 and TRBJ2-6; 8 bases map to TRBD1. The CDR3 loop spans 17 amino acids. Germline loops: CDR1 ENHRY, CDR2 SYGVKD. The V and J ends lost 3 bases and 1 base, in that order; junction bases with no gene match: 5. The DNA of the CDR3 is TGTGCCATCAGTGAATCAACAGGGGGATCTGGGGCCAACGTCCTGACTTTC. Protein product: CAISESTGGSGANVLTF.